This entry lists 19 T cell receptor beta chains sequenced from one sample in a study of CD8+ T cells in alopecia areata. As to treatment: oral pan-JAK inhibitor, 5-10 mg twice daily. It was cDNA, reverse transcribed from extracted RNA, that served as the sequencing template. Assay: immunoSEQ multiplex PCR; the TCRdb copy retains only in-frame clones and omits some. Of about 190,000 clones in the sample, 50% to 60% were seen once. The source was CD4+ T cells sorted from blood, collected at week 4, from a patient treated with tofacitinib. Receptors originate from a human donor with alopecia areata.

This chain uses TRBV30 with TRBJ1-1; no definite D call. The germline V and J ends were trimmed by 5 bases and 6 bases, with 16 bases remaining between them. CDR1 and CDR2 from the germline V gene are GTSNPN and SVGIG (reference sequence). The CDR3 loop spans 13 amino acids. The CDR3 nucleotides read TGTGCCTGGTGCTTAGATGTAGACGCTGAAGCTTTCTTT. Amino acid sequence: CAWCLDVDAEAFF.

The chain has TRBV5-1 and TRBJ2-5; 8 bases are shared with TRBD1. The V segment lost 0 bases and the J segment 4 bases; nucleotides outside the gene matches: 8. Germline V lookup: CDR1 SGHRS, CDR2 YFSETQ. The CDR3 is made up of 16 amino acids. The CDR3 protein is CASSLVTGGFGETQYF. The CDR3 nucleotides read TGCGCCAGCAGCTTGGTCACAGGGGGTTTTGGAGAGACCCAGTACTTC.

The rearrangement links TRBV15 to TRBJ1-2; the D is unclear. This CDR3 spans 14 amino acids. With 0 bases removed from V and 3 bases from J, the gap between germline ends came to 8 bases. CDR1 and CDR2 (germline): LNHNV, YYDKDF (reference sequence). The CDR3 DNA is TGTGCCACCAGCAGAGATCGCACAGACTATGGCTACACCTTC. This gives the protein CATSRDRTDYGYTF.

This rearrangement joins TRBV11-1 to TRBJ2-6, with a tentative D call TRBD1 (5 bases). This CDR3 comprises 15 residues. The V end lost 3 bases, the J end lost 0 bases, and 6 bases lay between the germline ends. Germline lookup yields CDR1 SGHAT and CDR2 FQDESV (reference sequence). CDR3 sequence: CASSFQGSGANVLTF. The CDR3 bases are TGTGCCAGCAGCTTTCAGGGCTCTGGGGCCAACGTCCTGACTTTC.

The CDR3 DNA reads TGTGCCAGCAGCCCGCCGGGACGCCGGGTGGGGGAGACCCAGTACTTC. Its translation: CASSPPGRRVGETQYF. The chain employs TRBV28 and TRBJ2-5; either TRBD1 or TRBD2 may supply D (5 bases each). The germline V and J ends were trimmed by 6 bases and 5 bases, with 22 bases remaining between them. This CDR3 has 16 amino acids. In germline, CDR1 is MDHEN, CDR2 SYDVKM.

The V and J genes are TRBV2 and TRBJ2-1; TRBD2 matches at 8 bases. The germline CDR1 and CDR2 sequences are SNHLY and FYNNEI. V dropped 4 bases and J dropped 3; count of bases not matched to a gene: 5. The CDR3 has 15 residues. CDR3 bases: TGTGCCAGCAGTGGCCCCAGCGGGAGCTACAATGAGCAGTTCTTC. Its protein is CASSGPSGSYNEQFF. Variable domain in full (rest from reference TRBV2 and TRBJ2-1): EPEVTQTPSHQVTQMGQEVILRCVPISNHLYFYWYRQILGQKVEFLVSFYNNEISEKSEIFDDQFSVERPDGSNFTLKIRSTKLEDSAMYFCASSGPSGSYNEQFFGPGTRLTVL.

This clone turned up a few times. V and J are TRBV5-1 and TRBJ1-2; a possible D gene is TRBD1 (6 bases). The CDR3 runs to 11 residues. V dropped 6 bases and J dropped 7 bases, with 10 bases sitting between them. Germline-derived CDR1 and CDR2 are SGHRS and YFSETQ. The chain's CDR3 is CASKQGGGYTF. The CDR3 DNA is TGCGCCAGCAAACAGGGCGGTGGCTACACCTTC.

This clone was picked up one time. The V and J genes are TRBV6-5 and TRBJ2-2; possibly TRBD2 for D (6 bases). Trimming pared 2 bases from V and 5 bases from J, leaving 12 bases between. CDR1 and CDR2 from the germline V gene are MNHEY and SVGAGI. The CDR3 loop spans 15 amino acids. The CDR3 region has the DNA TGTGCCAGCAGTTACGAGGGCGGGATAACCGGGGAGCTGTTTTTT. This translates into CASSYEGGITGELFF.

This rearrangement joins TRBV5-1 to TRBJ2-7, with TRBD1 matching over 7 bases. The CDR3 is made up of 13 amino acids. CDR1 is SGHRS, CDR2 YFSETQ, per germline. With V trimmed by 1 base and J by 3 bases, 1 base remained unmatched. The CDR3 DNA reads as TGCGCCAGCAGCTTGAGACAGGGCTACGAGCAGTACTTC. Protein: CASSLRQGYEQYF.

The V gene is TRBV5-4, the J gene TRBJ2-3, with TRBD1 matching over 8 bases. This CDR3 spans 13 amino acids. V lost 3 bases, J lost 6 bases, and 3 bases stayed unmatched. From germline, CDR1 is SGHNT and CDR2 YYREEE (reference sequence). This chain's CDR3 is CASSWTGTDTQYF. The DNA for the CDR3 is TGTGCCAGCAGCTGGACAGGGACGGATACGCAGTATTTT.

The V and J genes are TRBV19 and TRBJ1-2, with D perhaps TRBD1 (5 bases). Germline V gene sequence: CDR1 LNHDA, CDR2 SQIVND (reference sequence). There are 13 residues in the CDR3. V was trimmed by 3 bases and J by 7 bases, leaving 12 bases between them. CDR3 protein: CASSIPGLRGYTF. CDR3 in DNA: TGTGCCAGTAGTATCCCGGGGCTTCGTGGCTACACCTTC. The full variable domain, with the rest looked up from reference TRBV19 and TRBJ1-2, is DGGITQSPKYLFRKEGQNVTLSCEQNLNHDAMYWYRQDPGQGLRLIYYSQIVNDFQKGDIAEGYSVSREKKESFPLTVTSAQKNPTAFYLCASSIPGLRGYTFGSGTRLTVV.

The chain combines TRBV30 with TRBJ2-5; D uncertain. Germline V gives CDR1 GTSNPN, CDR2 SVGIG (reference sequence). V shed 6 bases and J shed 5 bases, with 16 bases lying between them. This CDR3 has 13 amino acids. CDR3 amino acids: CACRSVDWETQYF. CDR3 in DNA: TGTGCCTGTCGGTCCGTTGATTGGGAGACCCAGTACTTC.

The chain has TRBV11-2 and TRBJ2-3; D unclear. The CDR3 runs to 14 residues. The V gene's germline CDR1 is SGHAT and CDR2 FQNNGV. Trimming took off 5 bases at V and 3 bases at J, with 12 bases between the two ends. This CDR3 reads CASSPNLKTDTQYF. The DNA for the CDR3 is TGTGCCAGCAGCCCCAACCTGAAGACAGATACGCAGTATTTT.

Remarks on this clone: Additional DNA sequences in this sample encode the identical CDR3. The rearrangement uses TRBV19 and TRBJ2-7; tentatively, D is TRBD1 or TRBD2 (5 bases each). The germline gives CDR1 LNHDA, CDR2 SQIVND (reference sequence). The CDR3 sequence is 13 residues long. Trimming stripped 5 bases from V and 3 bases from J, with 11 bases between. The CDR3 nucleotides are TGTGCCAGTAGTCGGGACCGAGGCTACGAGCAGTACTTC. This codes for CASSRDRGYEQYF. The full variable domain, with the rest looked up from reference TRBV19 and TRBJ2-7, is DGGITQSPKYLFRKEGQNVTLSCEQNLNHDAMYWYRQDPGQGLRLIYYSQIVNDFQKGDIAEGYSVSREKKESFPLTVTSAQKNPTAFYLCASSRDRGYEQYFGPGTRLTVT.

Notes on this clone: The same CDR3 arises from other DNA sequences in this sample as well. This chain links TRBV29-1 with TRBJ2-1, with TRBD2 identical over 7 bases. The CDR3 has 11 amino acids. Germline-derived CDR1 and CDR2 are SQVTM and ANQGSEA. J was trimmed by 6 bases and V by 6 bases; bases with no gene match: 2. The chain's CDR3 is CSVGRVNEQFF. DNA of the CDR3: TGCAGCGTGGGGAGGGTCAATGAGCAGTTCTTC.

This clone was seen a handful of times. V and J are TRBV29-1 and TRBJ2-7; D gene unclear. Germline CDR1 and CDR2: SQVTM and ANQGSEA. The CDR3 totals 15 residues. V lost 2 bases and J 0 bases, leaving 14 bases between the germline ends. CDR3 bases: TGCAGCGTTGAACTACTCGGCAGCTACTCCTACGAGCAGTACTTC. Its translation: CSVELLGSYSYEQYF.

The V gene is TRBV30, the J gene TRBJ2-1, with no clear D. V gave up 1 base and J gave up 2 bases, with 9 bases separating them. The CDR3 extends over 14 amino acids. Germline V gene sequence: CDR1 GTSNPN, CDR2 SVGIG (reference sequence). The CDR3 coding sequence is TGTGCCTGGAGTGGTCAGCGTGCCTACAATGAGCAGTTCTTC. Translated: CAWSGQRAYNEQFF.

The CDR3 nucleotides are TGTGCCAGCAGTTACTCGAATAGGGACAGGGAAAAACTGTTTTTT. Translating gives CASSYSNRDREKLFF. The V and J genes are TRBV6-5 and TRBJ1-4, with 8 bases fitting TRBD1. From germline, CDR1 is MNHEY and CDR2 SVGAGI. The V segment lost 0 bases and the J segment 8 bases; nucleotides outside the gene matches: 5. The CDR3 covers 15 residues.

This clone was counted between two and nine times. The chain is built from TRBV7-9 and TRBJ2-6, with 7 bases identical to TRBD1. The CDR3 sequence is 16 residues long. J was trimmed by 2 bases and V by 4 bases; bases with no gene match: 5. Germline V gives CDR1 SEHNR, CDR2 FQNEAQ (reference sequence). CDR3 coding DNA: TGTGCCAGCAGCTCACGCACAGGGGCTGGGGCCAACGTCCTGACTTTC. Its translation is CASSSRTGAGANVLTF.